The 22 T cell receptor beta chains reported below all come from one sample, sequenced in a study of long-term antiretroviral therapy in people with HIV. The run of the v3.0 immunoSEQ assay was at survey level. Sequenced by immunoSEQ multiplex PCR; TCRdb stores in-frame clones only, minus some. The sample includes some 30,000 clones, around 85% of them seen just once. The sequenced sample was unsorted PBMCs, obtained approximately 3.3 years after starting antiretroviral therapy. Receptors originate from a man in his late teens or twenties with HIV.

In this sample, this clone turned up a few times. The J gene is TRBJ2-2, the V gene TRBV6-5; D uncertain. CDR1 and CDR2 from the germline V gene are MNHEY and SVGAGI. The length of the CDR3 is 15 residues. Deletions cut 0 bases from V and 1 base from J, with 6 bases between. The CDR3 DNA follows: TGTGCCAGCAGTTACTCGAATGGGAACACCGGGGAGCTGTTTTTT. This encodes CASSYSNGNTGELFF.

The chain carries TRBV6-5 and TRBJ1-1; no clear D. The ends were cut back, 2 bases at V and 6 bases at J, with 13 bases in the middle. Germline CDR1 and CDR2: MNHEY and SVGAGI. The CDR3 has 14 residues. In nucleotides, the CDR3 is TGTGCCAGCAGTTACGGTCCAGGTGGAGCTGAAGCTTTCTTT. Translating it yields CASSYGPGGAEAFF.

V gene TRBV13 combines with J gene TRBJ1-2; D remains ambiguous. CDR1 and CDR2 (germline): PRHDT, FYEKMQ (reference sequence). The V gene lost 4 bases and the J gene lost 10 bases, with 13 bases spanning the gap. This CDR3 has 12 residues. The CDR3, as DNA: TGTGCCAGCAGCTCCCTACCTCAAATCTACACCTTC. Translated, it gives CASSSLPQIYTF.

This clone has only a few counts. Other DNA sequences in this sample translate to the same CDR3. CDR3 sequence reads: CASSLEGNEKLFF. DNA of the CDR3: TGCGCCAGCAGCTTGGAAGGGAATGAAAAACTGTTTTTT. The chain uses TRBV5-1 and TRBJ1-4, with D unresolved. The CDR3 contains 13 residues. V was cut by 0 bases and J by 5 bases, with 5 bases left in between. Germline lookup yields CDR1 SGHRS and CDR2 YFSETQ.

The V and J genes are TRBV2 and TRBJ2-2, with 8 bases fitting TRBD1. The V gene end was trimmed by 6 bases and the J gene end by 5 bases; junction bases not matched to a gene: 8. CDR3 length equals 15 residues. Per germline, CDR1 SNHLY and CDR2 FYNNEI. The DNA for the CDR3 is TGTGCCAGCAGCCTCCGGACAGGGAGGACCGGGGAGCTGTTTTTT. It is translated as CASSLRTGRTGELFF.

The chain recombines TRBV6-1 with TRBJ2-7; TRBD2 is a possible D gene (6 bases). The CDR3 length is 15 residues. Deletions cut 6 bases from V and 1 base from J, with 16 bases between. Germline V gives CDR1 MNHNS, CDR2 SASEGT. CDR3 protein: CASRSRGSGSYEQYF. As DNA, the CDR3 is TGTGCCAGCAGGTCCCGGGGTAGCGGTTCCTACGAGCAGTACTTC.

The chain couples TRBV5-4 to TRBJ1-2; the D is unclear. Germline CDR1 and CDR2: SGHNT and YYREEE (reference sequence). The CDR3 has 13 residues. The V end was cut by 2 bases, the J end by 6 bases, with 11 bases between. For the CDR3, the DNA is TGTGCCAGCAGCTTAATTTCTGGGGATGGCTACACCTTC. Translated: CASSLISGDGYTF.

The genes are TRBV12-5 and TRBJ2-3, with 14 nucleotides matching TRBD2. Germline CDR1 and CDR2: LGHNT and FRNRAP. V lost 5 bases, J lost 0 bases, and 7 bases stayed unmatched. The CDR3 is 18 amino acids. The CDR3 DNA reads TGTGCTAGTGGTCCCGGACTAGCGGGGGGACCTAGCACAGATACGCAGTATTTT. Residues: CASGPGLAGGPSTDTQYF.

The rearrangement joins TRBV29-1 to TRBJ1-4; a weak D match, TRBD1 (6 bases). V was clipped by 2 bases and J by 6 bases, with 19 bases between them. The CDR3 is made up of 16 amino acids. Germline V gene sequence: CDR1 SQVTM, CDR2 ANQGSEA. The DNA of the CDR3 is TGCAGCGTTGAACTCCGGGACACCCGCGGGGATGAAAAACTGTTTTTT. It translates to CSVELRDTRGDEKLFF.

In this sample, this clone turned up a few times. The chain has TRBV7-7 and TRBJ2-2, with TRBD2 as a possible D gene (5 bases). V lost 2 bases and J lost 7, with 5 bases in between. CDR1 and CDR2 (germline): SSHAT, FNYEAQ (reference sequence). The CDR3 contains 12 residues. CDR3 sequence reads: CASSLRDGELFF. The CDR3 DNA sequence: TGTGCCAGCAGCTTACGGGACGGGGAGCTGTTTTTT.

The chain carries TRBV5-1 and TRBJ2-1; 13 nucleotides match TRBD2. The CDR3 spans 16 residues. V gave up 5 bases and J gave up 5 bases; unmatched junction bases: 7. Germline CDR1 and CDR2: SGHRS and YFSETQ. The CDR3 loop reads CASSPRTSGGNNEQFF. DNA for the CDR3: TGCGCCAGCAGTCCCCGGACTAGCGGGGGTAACAATGAGCAGTTCTTC.

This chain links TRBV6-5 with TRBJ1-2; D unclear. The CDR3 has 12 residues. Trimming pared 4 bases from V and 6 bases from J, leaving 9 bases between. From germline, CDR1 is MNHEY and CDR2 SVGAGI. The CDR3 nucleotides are TGTGCCAGCAGTTCAATTAGGGATGGCTACACCTTC. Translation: CASSSIRDGYTF.

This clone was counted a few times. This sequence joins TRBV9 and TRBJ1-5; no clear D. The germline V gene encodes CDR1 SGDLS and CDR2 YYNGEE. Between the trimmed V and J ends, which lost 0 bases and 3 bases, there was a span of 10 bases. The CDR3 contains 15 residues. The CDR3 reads CASSVDWGTNQPQHF. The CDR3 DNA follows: TGTGCCAGCAGCGTAGATTGGGGTACCAATCAGCCCCAGCATTTT.

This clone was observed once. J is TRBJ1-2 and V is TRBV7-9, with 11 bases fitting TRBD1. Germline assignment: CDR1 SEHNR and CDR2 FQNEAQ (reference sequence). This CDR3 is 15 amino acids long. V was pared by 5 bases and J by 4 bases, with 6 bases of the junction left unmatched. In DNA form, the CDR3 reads TGTGCCAGCAGCGAGCGGACAGGGGGCAGCTATGGCTACACCTTC. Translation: CASSERTGGSYGYTF.

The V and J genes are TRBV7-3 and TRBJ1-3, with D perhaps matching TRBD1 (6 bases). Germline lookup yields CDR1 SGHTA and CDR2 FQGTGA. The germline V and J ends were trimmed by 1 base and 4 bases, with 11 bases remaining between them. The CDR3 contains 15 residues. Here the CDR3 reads CASSLKQGGGNTIYF. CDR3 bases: TGTGCCAGCAGCTTAAAACAGGGTGGGGGAAACACCATATATTTT. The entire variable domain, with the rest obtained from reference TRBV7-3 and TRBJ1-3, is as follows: GAGVSQTPSNKVTEKGKYVELRCDPISGHTALYWYRQSLGQGPEFLIYFQGTGAADDSGLPNDRFFAVRPEGSVSTLKIQRTERGDSAVYLCASSLKQGGGNTIYFGEGSWLTVV.

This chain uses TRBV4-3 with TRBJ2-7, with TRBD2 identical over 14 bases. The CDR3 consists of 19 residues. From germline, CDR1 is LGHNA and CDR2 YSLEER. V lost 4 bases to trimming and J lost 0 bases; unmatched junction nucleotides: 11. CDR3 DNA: TGCGCCAGCAGCCTTACAATGACTAGCGGGAGGGCCCGCTCCTACGAGCAGTACTTC. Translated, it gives CASSLTMTSGRARSYEQYF.

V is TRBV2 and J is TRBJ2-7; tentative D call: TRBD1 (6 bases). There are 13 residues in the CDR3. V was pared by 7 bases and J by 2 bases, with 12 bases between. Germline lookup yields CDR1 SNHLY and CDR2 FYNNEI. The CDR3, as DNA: TGTGCCAGCACCGGGGACACCACCTACGAGCAGTACTTC. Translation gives CASTGDTTYEQYF.

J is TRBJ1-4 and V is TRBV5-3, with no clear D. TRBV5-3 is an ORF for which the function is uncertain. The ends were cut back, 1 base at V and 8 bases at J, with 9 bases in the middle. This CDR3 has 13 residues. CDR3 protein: CARSLRLFEKLFF. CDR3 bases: TGTGCCAGAAGCTTGAGATTGTTCGAAAAACTGTTTTTT.

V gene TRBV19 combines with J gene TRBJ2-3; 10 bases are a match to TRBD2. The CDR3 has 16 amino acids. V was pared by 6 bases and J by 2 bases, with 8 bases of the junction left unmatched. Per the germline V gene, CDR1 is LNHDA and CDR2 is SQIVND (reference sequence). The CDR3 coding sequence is TGTGCCAGTAGCCTCCGGACTAGCGGACCCACAGATACGCAGTATTTT. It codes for CASSLRTSGPTDTQYF.

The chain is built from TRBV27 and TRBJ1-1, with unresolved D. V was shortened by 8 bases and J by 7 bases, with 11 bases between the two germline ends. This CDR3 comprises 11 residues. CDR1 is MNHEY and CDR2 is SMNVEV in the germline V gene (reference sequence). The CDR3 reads CASGRGDEAFF. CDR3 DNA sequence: TGTGCCAGCGGCCGGGGTGATGAAGCTTTCTTT.

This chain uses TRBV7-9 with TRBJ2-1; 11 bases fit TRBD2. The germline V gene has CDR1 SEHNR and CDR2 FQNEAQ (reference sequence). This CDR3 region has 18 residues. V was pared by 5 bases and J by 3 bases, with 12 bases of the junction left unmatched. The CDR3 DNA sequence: TGTGCCAGCAGCCCCGGGACTAGCGGAGCCCCCATCTACAATGAGCAGTTCTTC. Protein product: CASSPGTSGAPIYNEQFF.

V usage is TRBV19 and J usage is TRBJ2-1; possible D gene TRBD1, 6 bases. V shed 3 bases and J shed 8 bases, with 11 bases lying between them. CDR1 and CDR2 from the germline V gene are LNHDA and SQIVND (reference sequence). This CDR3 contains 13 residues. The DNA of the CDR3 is TGTGCCAGTAGTATTGGGGGCCGCGATGAGCAGTTCTTC. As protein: CASSIGGRDEQFF.